Following are 7 T cell receptor beta chains from one sample sequenced in a study of blood T cell repertoires in COVID-19. Only in-frame clones appear in the TCRdb table, and some are missing; sequencing was by immunoSEQ multiplex PCR. The sample includes more than 200,000 clones, 85% to 90% of them seen just once. Sequencing was carried out using PBMCs or T cells enriched from blood (not recorded which). The source is a woman under 40 who had recovered from COVID-19.

The V call is TRBV28, the J call TRBJ1-2; 10 bases fit TRBD1. Germline values: CDR1 MDHEN, CDR2 SYDVKM. CDR3 size: 13 residues. V trimming: 6 bases; J trimming: 6 bases; junction bases outside the gene matches: 4. CDR3 bases: TGTGCCAGCAGACGACAGGGGGCGGATGGCTACACCTTC. It is translated as CASRRQGADGYTF.

The chain uses TRBV2 and TRBJ1-1, with a tentative D call TRBD1 (6 bases). This CDR3 is built from 14 residues. The ends were cut back, 6 bases at V and 0 bases at J, with 11 bases in the middle. Germline lookup yields CDR1 SNHLY and CDR2 FYNNEI. CDR3 in DNA: TGTGCCAGCAGCTCAGGGGCTCTGAACACTGAAGCTTTCTTT. Its protein is CASSSGALNTEAFF.

The V and J genes are TRBV6-8 and TRBJ1-1, with 7 nucleotides matching TRBD1. CDR1 and CDR2 (germline): MNHGY, SAAAGT. V shed 5 bases, J shed 2 bases, and the junction held 8 bases outside the gene matches. The CDR3 spans 15 residues. The DNA for the CDR3 is TGTGCCAGCAGTGTTACGCGACAGGGAAACACTGAAGCTTTCTTT. Amino acids: CASSVTRQGNTEAFF.

This chain connects TRBV11-1 to TRBJ2-7, with unresolved D. The germline gives CDR1 SGHAT, CDR2 FQDESV (reference sequence). The V end was cut by 6 bases, the J end by 1 base, with 16 bases between. CDR3 length: 15 amino acids. The CDR3 nucleotides read TGTGCCAGCAGTCAAAGAGATCGACTTTCCTACGAGCAGTACTTC. It translates to CASSQRDRLSYEQYF.

This chain uses TRBV2 with TRBJ2-2, with 9 bases identical to TRBD1. Germline V gene sequence: CDR1 SNHLY, CDR2 FYNNEI. The CDR3 contains 16 residues. Trimming removed 6 bases from V and 1 base from J; junction bases left unmatched: 6. The CDR3 region has the DNA TGTGCCAGCAGCGAACAGGGGGCGCAGAACACCGGGGAGCTGTTTTTT. The encoded protein is CASSEQGAQNTGELFF.

Concerning this clone: The sample contains more than one DNA sequence encoding this CDR3. The chain carries TRBV19 and TRBJ2-7, with D possibly TRBD1 on 6 matching bases. The length of the CDR3 is 13 residues. With 8 bases removed from V and 1 base from J, the gap between germline ends came to 12 bases. Germline loops: CDR1 LNHDA, CDR2 SQIVND (reference sequence). Written as DNA, the CDR3 is TGTGCCAGTGGGACGACAGGATCCTACGAGCAGTACTTC. This encodes CASGTTGSYEQYF.

This clone was counted a single time. The rearrangement uses TRBV16 and TRBJ1-2; 7 bases match TRBD1. This CDR3 has 15 residues. The germline CDR1 and CDR2 sequences are KGHSY and FQNENV. J gave up 8 bases and V 0 bases, and 9 bases lay outside the gene matches. The CDR3 bases are TGTGCCAGCAGCCAATCCCGACAGGGAAGTGGCGGCTACACCTTC. As protein: CASSQSRQGSGGYTF.